What follows is one T cell receptor (beta chain) and its context. Its antigen is currently not known. Per-base quality was not reported, and no clone a single base away is much larger than it. This specimen includes other DNA sequences encoding the same CDR3. V is cut back by 9 bases and J by 5 bases, with 0 bases in the junction unmatched. Per the germline V gene (reference sequence), LNHDA is the CDR1 and SQIVND is the CDR2. There are 10 amino acids in the CDR3, from cysteine to phenylalanine inclusive. Only the CDR3 region is kept as DNA, spanning 30 bases read in frame from base 1. This specimen belongs to a study of graft-versus-host responses after intestinal transplantation listed by TCRdb under 2021. Study-level background: The transplants that recipients received were multivisceral, liver-intestinal, or isolated intestinal. After intestinal transplantation, graft-versus-host and host-versus-graft alloreactive T cell clones in the graft, circulation and bone marrow were tracked using bulk TCR-beta CDR3 sequencing. Alloreactive clones were identified by sequencing pre-transplant mixed lymphocyte reaction products and comparing these products with unstimulated pre-transplant donor and recipient T cells. Donor T cell macrochimerism was defined as a peak of at least 4% donor T cells among recipient peripheral blood mononuclear cells. The cohort enrolled some 23 intestinal transplant recipients including one retransplant, and a few patients lacking pretransplant specimens were excluded. Rather than going through the commercial service, samples from a few later patients were sequenced in-house on an Illumina MiSeq and processed with MiXCR. Anti-thymocyte globulin induction was given to all recipients, followed by maintenance tacrolimus and steroids for two to four years.

The method was the immunoSEQ multiplex PCR assay. In most patients, genomic DNA was isolated using the Qiagen DNeasy Blood and Tissue Kit and sent frozen to Adaptive Biotechnologies for TCR sequencing. Adaptive Biotechnologies carried out high-throughput TCR-beta CDR3 sequencing of genomic DNA for most patients. The study's own analysis went as follows. Adaptive's ImmunoSEQ software supplied the TCR sequencing data for 15 to 20 patients, while MiXCR and VDJtools were used to process a few other patients. To correct CD4 versus CD8 sorting errors, sequences present in both subsets at a frequency ratio below 5:1 were removed. CDR3 nucleotide sequences shared between donor and recipient were removed because the origin of such sequences could not be assigned. To be classed as alloreactive, a clone needed at least 2-fold expansion over unstimulated cells and a minimum CFSE-low frequency of 0.002% (template counts) or 0.001% (read counts). Clones detected in sequenced pre-transplant spleen, lymph node, or MLR CFSE-low populations of the donor or recipient were defined as mappable. Cumulative frequency of alloreactive clones was calculated as a percentage of all sequences weighted by copy number. TCRdb carries this immuneACCESS record with in-frame sequences only. Its versions omit some clonotypes, under half of them owing to an unresolved V gene in the studies checked, with the rest unexplained. V and J calls and clone size are copied from that table; D and trimming were computed from the DNA. A total of around 90,000 clones appear in this sample, approximately 92% of them only once. About 0.5% of the sample rests with the top ten.

Results and caveats for the whole study, not just this receptor: Conclusions were limited by the relatively low number and heterogeneity of intestinal transplant patients. Peak levels of circulating GvH clones were associated with declines in HvG clones early after transplant. In patients with donor T cell macrochimerism, the allografts had high GvH to HvG T cell clonal ratios. GvH clones were detected in recipient bone marrow, and some of these GvH clones were observed earlier in ileal mucosa or blood, consistent with an intestinal mucosal origin.

The time point label here, explained by the study, means: cells obtained before transplantation from donor or recipient. CD3+CD4+ and CD3+CD8+ populations were FACS-sorted from unstimulated pre-transplant donor and recipient cells taken from spleen or lymph nodes. The source is a human donor who received an intestinal transplant. The sequence joins TRBV19 to TRBJ1-1; a stretch of 7 junction bases matches TRBD1. Source: unstimulated CD8+ T cells sorted from spleen or lymph node cells, taken before intestinal transplant. The DNA sequence is given as TGTGCCAGCAGGGGGACTGAAGCTTTCTTT. Translated, this gives CASRGTEAFF.